Each of the 12 T cell receptor beta chains below was sequenced from the same sample in a study of blood T cell repertoires in COVID-19. TCRdb keeps only in-frame clones here, not all; method: immunoSEQ multiplex PCR. Among 200,000 or so clones listed, about 88% were seen once. The sequencing input was peripheral blood. These receptors were taken from a man aged 50-59 years with COVID-19, enrolled during active disease.

V usage is TRBV2 and J usage is TRBJ2-1; tentative D call: TRBD1 (5 bases). V was pared by 3 bases and J by 4 bases, with 16 bases between. This CDR3 comprises 16 residues. Germline assignment: CDR1 SNHLY and CDR2 FYNNEI. CDR3 coding DNA: TGTGCCAGCAGTGAGTGGGGCGCAGCCATATACAATGAGCAGTTCTTC. Protein: CASSEWGAAIYNEQFF.

This clone was observed a few times. This sequence joins TRBV3-1 (or the pseudogene TRBV3-2) and TRBJ2-2, with D possibly being TRBD2 (5 bases). Trimming shortened V by 1 base and J by 8 bases, and 11 bases separated the two germline ends. This CDR3 is built from 14 residues. Germline values: CDR1 LGHDT, CDR2 YNNKEL (reference sequence). DNA for the CDR3: TGTGCCAGCAGCCAAGCCTCGGGGTCTGGGGAGCTGTTTTTT. This sequence encodes CASSQASGSGELFF.

This chain links TRBV18 with TRBJ1-3, with no clear D. The V gene's germline CDR1 is KGHSH and CDR2 LQKENI. This CDR3 comprises 18 residues. The ends were cut back, 2 bases at V and 0 bases at J, with 17 bases in the middle. The chain's CDR3 is CASSPLDVQALSGNTIYF. The CDR3 bases are TGTGCCAGCTCACCATTGGATGTTCAAGCGCTCTCTGGAAACACCATATATTTT.

This clone has only a few counts. The genes are TRBV19 and TRBJ2-2; the D gene is possibly TRBD1 (5 bases). CDR3 length: 16 residues. CDR1 LNHDA and CDR2 SQIVND come from the germline V gene (reference sequence). V lost 2 bases, J lost 1 base, and 11 bases lay in between. The CDR3 DNA reads as TGTGCCAGTAGTATATACTCAACAGGGAACACCGGGGAGCTGTTTTTT. Translating gives CASSIYSTGNTGELFF.

The chain combines TRBV9 with TRBJ2-1, with 7 bases matching TRBD1. The CDR3 has 15 residues. V lost 0 bases and J lost 3; bases outside the gene matches: 3. CDR1 and CDR2 from the germline V gene are SGDLS and YYNGEE. CDR3 in DNA: TGTGCCAGCAGCGTAGGTGGGACAGACTACAATGAGCAGTTCTTC. As protein: CASSVGGTDYNEQFF.

The chain joins TRBV12-3 or TRBV12-4 to TRBJ1-5; 7 bases align to TRBD1. The V gene end was trimmed by 2 bases and the J gene end by 6 bases; junction bases not matched to a gene: 1. This CDR3 is 13 amino acids long. CDR3 residues: CASSLQGGQPQHF. The CDR3 DNA reads TGTGCCAGCAGTTTACAGGGGGGTCAGCCCCAGCATTTT.

The chain links TRBV6-2 or TRBV6-3 to TRBJ2-5; D remains ambiguous. The CDR3 is 13 amino acids. Between the trimmed V and J ends, which lost 4 bases and 1 base, there was a span of 7 bases. The germline V gene encodes CDR1 MNHEY and CDR2 SVGEGT. This CDR3 is CASSWRFQETQYF. In DNA form, the CDR3 reads TGTGCCAGCAGTTGGCGGTTCCAAGAGACCCAGTACTTC.

V gene TRBV3-1 (or the pseudogene TRBV3-2) combines with J gene TRBJ1-4; a weak D match, TRBD1 (5 bases). Trimming took 1 base from V and 14 from J, leaving 23 bases between them. Looked up from germline, CDR1 is LGHDT and CDR2 is YNNKEL (reference sequence). The CDR3 consists of 16 residues. CDR3 coding DNA: TGTGCCAGCAGCCAAGGCAGGGCAGGGCCGCCCTTAGGGCTGTTTTTT. Protein sequence: CASSQGRAGPPLGLFF.

This clone was found once. The V gene is TRBV6-5, the J gene TRBJ2-7, with D tentatively TRBD2 (5 bases). The CDR3 sequence is 15 residues long. V lost 0 bases, J lost 1 base, and 10 bases lay in between. Germline-derived CDR1 and CDR2 are MNHEY and SVGAGI. The CDR3 loop is CASSYSLGLSYEQYF. DNA for the CDR3: TGTGCCAGCAGTTACTCACTAGGGTTATCCTACGAGCAGTACTTC.

This chain joins TRBV6-5 and TRBJ1-6; D perhaps matches TRBD1 (6 bases). Germline loops: CDR1 MNHEY, CDR2 SVGAGI. This CDR3 region has 14 residues. V was pared by 8 bases and J by 11 bases, with 19 bases between. CDR3 protein: CASQDRQAPTPLHF. The CDR3 nucleotides read TGTGCCAGCCAAGACAGACAGGCACCCACACCCCTCCACTTT.

The chain uses TRBV11-2 and TRBJ2-7, with 8 nucleotides matching TRBD1. J was trimmed by 7 bases and V by 0 bases; bases with no gene match: 5. The length of the CDR3 is 14 residues. The germline gives CDR1 SGHAT, CDR2 FQNNGV. The CDR3, as DNA: TGTGCCAGCAGCTTAGAACAGGGGGTGGTTGAGCAGTACTTC. Translated, it gives CASSLEQGVVEQYF.

The chain combines TRBV6-2 or TRBV6-3 with TRBJ1-1, with 11 bases aligning to TRBD1. The J segment lost 0 bases and the V segment lost 5 bases, leaving 2 bases of the junction unmatched. CDR3 length: 15 residues. Germline CDR1 is MNHEY and CDR2 is SVGEGT. CDR3 sequence: CASSRTGGLNTEAFF. DNA for the CDR3: TGTGCCAGCAGTCGGACAGGGGGCTTGAACACTGAAGCTTTCTTT.